This T cell receptor beta chain derives from a study of OX40 agonist ivuxolimab in advanced cancers. The table came from immunoSEQ multiplex PCR; TCRdb's copy has only in-frame clones and leaves some out. The sample shows some 150,000 clones, about 93% of them seen only once. With 5 bases clipped from V and 2 bases from J, the junction kept 2 bases outside the gene matches. From germline, CDR1 is LGHNA and CDR2 YNFKEQ. The CDR3 loop spans 13 amino acids. This TCR was sampled from an adult with an advanced solid tumor such as melanoma, head and neck, liver or kidney cancer. The sequences come from CD4+ or CD8+ T cells sorted from blood, collected in a trial of the OX40 agonist ivuxolimab. The gene calls are TRBV4-2 and TRBJ2-7, with 8 bases identical to TRBD1. CDR3 amino acids: CASSDRGPYEQYF. CDR3 bases: TGTGCCAGCAGCGACAGGGGACCCTACGAGCAGTACTTC.